A selection of T cell receptor beta chains follows, all from one sample in a study of STAT5B mutations in CD4+ large granular lymphocyte leukemia. TCRdb's table, derived via immunoSEQ multiplex PCR, lists solely in-frame clones and lacks some. The repertoire holds 30,000 to 40,000 clones, nearly 90% seen once, with less than 3.5% in the top ten. Sequences were obtained from CD4+ T cells from blood buffy coats. These receptors originate from a human donor in good health. Each CDR3 is given with its conserved first and last residue.

J | V | CDR3
TRBJ1-5 | TRBV9 | CASSVGDRAQPQHF
TRBJ2-7 | TRBV2 | CASRTGRGPYEQYF
TRBJ1-5 | TRBV4-2 | CASSQVGQSNQPQHF
TRBJ1-2 | TRBV29-1 | CSVGGGERSYGYTF
TRBJ2-7 | TRBV6-1 | CASTGGDSPYEQYF
TRBJ1-4 | TRBV6-5 | CASSDRGTNEKLFF
TRBJ2-1 | TRBV5-5 | CASSLEGTGRRNEQFF
TRBJ1-2 | TRBV7-2 | CASSPGQGGYTF
TRBJ2-7 | TRBV29-1 | CSVVISAAYEQYF
TRBJ2-1 | TRBV19 | CASRPRTSGSYNEQFF
TRBJ2-7 | TRBV4-2 | CASSPSQGGRYEQYF
TRBJ1-2 | TRBV7-2 | CASSLGEFGSGYTF
TRBJ2-2 | TRBV2 | CASTWDGRAGAGELFF
TRBJ2-1 | TRBV2 | CARGGPGEQFF
TRBJ1-2 | TRBV5-5 | CASSLRHANNYGYTF
TRBJ2-5 | TRBV7-2 | CASSLTAREETQYF
TRBJ2-5 | TRBV29-1 | CSGHYGAETQYF
TRBJ2-7 | TRBV5-6 | CASRRGPINHEQYF
TRBJ2-1 | TRBV9 | CASSVGPLNEQFF
TRBJ1-2 | TRBV4-1 | CASSQDNRARLHGYTF
TRBJ1-5 | TRBV7-6 | CASSPDRAQPQHF
TRBJ2-5 | TRBV5-1 | CASSLGQGKETQYF
TRBJ2-7 | TRBV7-9 | CASRPGQSDYEQYF
TRBJ2-2 | TRBV6-5 | CASSLTGGTGELFF
TRBJ1-1 | TRBV9 | CASSTGTKNTEAFF
TRBJ1-3 | TRBV29-1 | CSVEEASPSSGNTIYF
TRBJ2-6 | TRBV7-3 | CASSLTKSSGANVLTF
TRBJ2-7 | TRBV19 | CASSISIQLPYEQYF
TRBJ1-4 | TRBV5-1 | CASSSDRVPNEKLFF
TRBJ1-2 | TRBV6-5 | CASSYSASVGYGYTF
TRBJ2-1 | TRBV7-2 | CASSFRDRSNEQFF
TRBJ1-5 | TRBV16 | CASSQSGRDQPQHF
TRBJ1-1 | TRBV7-3 | CASSPSGQEAFF
TRBJ1-2 | TRBV5-6 | CASSFGDGYGYTF
TRBJ1-5 | TRBV6-6 | CASSPPGPGNQPQHF
TRBJ2-7 | TRBV19 | CASSTGTAGTYEQYF
TRBJ2-7 | TRBV6-1 | CASSEEGTGEQYF
TRBJ2-3 | TRBV19 | CASSTTRQGTDTQYF
TRBJ1-5 | TRBV7-2 | CASSPRGSPQHF
TRBJ2-7 | TRBV6-1 | CASSEFHRGSYEQYF
TRBJ2-7 | TRBV6-1 | CASIAGGPPRYEQYF
TRBJ2-7 | TRBV29-1 | CSVGQTSNAEQYF
TRBJ2-7 | TRBV5-5 | CASSLAGQGLSYEQYF